A selection of T cell receptor beta chains follows, all from one sample in a study of T-cell memory formation after mild COVID-19. TCRdb re-called the 5' RACE reads with MiXCR, one entry per CDR3 protein. Of roughly 500,000 distinct CDR3 sequences listed, about 20% are singletons. The specimen was PBMCs or a T cell subset sorted from them (not recorded which). The receptors stem from an adult woman who had mild COVID-19 (a few samples of this study predate the infection). Cell type and time point are not known. Both conserved end residues are part of each CDR3. D genes are given only for firm matches. Part of the rows lack a size; the others show once, few, many or a class for expanded clones.

cdr3_length: 15
v_call: TRBV7-2
d_call: -
j_call: TRBJ2-1
clone_size: -
cdr3_nt: TGTGCCAGCAGCTTCGTAGTGGTTAGCGGTAATGAGCAGTTCTTC
cdr3_aa: CASSFVVVSGNEQFF

cdr3_length: 17
v_call: TRBV20-1
d_call: TRBD2
j_call: TRBJ2-3
clone_size: -
cdr3_nt: TGCAGTGCTCAGGGCCTAGCGGGAGCCTTTTTCACAGATACGCAGTATTTT
cdr3_aa: CSAQGLAGAFFTDTQYF

cdr3_length: 15
v_call: TRBV7-9
d_call: -
j_call: TRBJ2-5
clone_size: few
cdr3_nt: TGTGCCAGCAGCCAATCGACGGACATCCAAGAGACCCAGTACTTC
cdr3_aa: CASSQSTDIQETQYF

cdr3_length: 16
v_call: TRBV9
d_call: TRBD2
j_call: TRBJ2-1
clone_size: few
cdr3_nt: TGTGCCAGCAGCCTAGGAGGGGCTAGCGGGAGAGATGAGCAGTTCTTC
cdr3_aa: CASSLGGASGRDEQFF

cdr3_length: 14
v_call: TRBV30
d_call: TRBD1
j_call: TRBJ2-2
clone_size: -
cdr3_nt: TGTGCCTGGAAGGACAGGGTGAACACCGGGGAGCTGTTTTTT
cdr3_aa: CAWKDRVNTGELFF

cdr3_length: 16
v_call: TRBV30
d_call: -
j_call: TRBJ2-7
clone_size: -
cdr3_nt: TGTGCCCTGAATTTTCAGGGTCCCGATGGTGTTTACGAGCAGTACTTC
cdr3_aa: CALNFQGPDGVYEQYF

cdr3_length: 16
v_call: TRBV27
d_call: TRBD2
j_call: TRBJ2-1
clone_size: -
cdr3_nt: TGTGCCAGCAGTTTATTCGGGGGGAGCCCCTACAATGAGAAGTTCTTC
cdr3_aa: CASSLFGGSPYNEKFF

cdr3_length: 15
v_call: TRBV7-9
d_call: TRBD2
j_call: TRBJ2-7
clone_size: -
cdr3_nt: TGTGCCAGCAGCTTAGAAGCAGCGGGAGGCTACGAGCAGTACTTC
cdr3_aa: CASSLEAAGGYEQYF

cdr3_length: 14
v_call: TRBV5-6
d_call: -
j_call: TRBJ1-1
clone_size: -
cdr3_nt: TGTGCCAGCAGCCTTTTGCACCTGAACACTGAAGCTTTCTTT
cdr3_aa: CASSLLHLNTEAFF

cdr3_length: 14
v_call: TRBV7-9
d_call: TRBD1
j_call: TRBJ2-7
clone_size: -
cdr3_nt: TGTGCCAGCACCCTGGGGACAGGGCTGTACGAGCAGTACTTC
cdr3_aa: CASTLGTGLYEQYF

cdr3_length: 16
v_call: TRBV4-2
d_call: TRBD2
j_call: TRBJ2-7
clone_size: -
cdr3_nt: TGTGCCAGCAGCCAGACAACTAGCGGGTTCCTCTACGAGCAGTACTTC
cdr3_aa: CASSQTTSGFLYEQYF

cdr3_length: 15
v_call: TRBV10-3
d_call: -
j_call: TRBJ1-5
clone_size: -
cdr3_nt: TGTGCCATCAGTGAGTCAGGGAGGGGAGATCAGCCCCAGCATTTT
cdr3_aa: CAISESGRGDQPQHF

cdr3_length: 17
v_call: TRBV24-1
d_call: TRBD2
j_call: TRBJ2-3
clone_size: -
cdr3_nt: TGTGCCACCAGTGACCGTCGGACTAGCGGACGCACAGATACGCAGTATTTT
cdr3_aa: CATSDRRTSGRTDTQYF

cdr3_length: 19
v_call: TRBV10-3
d_call: -
j_call: TRBJ2-1
clone_size: once
cdr3_nt: TGTGCCATCAGAGGGACTGGCGACGCGGGACCCCTCGGATACAATGAGCAGTTCTTC
cdr3_aa: CAIRGTGDAGPLGYNEQFF

cdr3_length: 15
v_call: TRBV5-1
d_call: -
j_call: TRBJ2-2
clone_size: few
cdr3_nt: TGCGCCAGCAGCTTGGTCGGGAGAGGGACCGGGGAGCTGTTTTTT
cdr3_aa: CASSLVGRGTGELFF

cdr3_length: 15
v_call: TRBV4-1
d_call: -
j_call: TRBJ2-7
clone_size: few
cdr3_nt: TGCGCCAGCAGCCAAGATTCAGGGAAGTCCTACGAGCAGTACTTC
cdr3_aa: CASSQDSGKSYEQYF

cdr3_length: 11
v_call: TRBV10-3
d_call: -
j_call: TRBJ2-7
clone_size: -
cdr3_nt: TGTGCCATCGGGGGAGCGGGCGAGCAGTACTTC
cdr3_aa: CAIGGAGEQYF

cdr3_length: 12
v_call: TRBV7-6
d_call: -
j_call: TRBJ2-1
clone_size: -
cdr3_nt: TGTGCCAGCAGCCCCCTCTTCAATGAGCAGTTCTTC
cdr3_aa: CASSPLFNEQFF

cdr3_length: 17
v_call: TRBV4-1
d_call: -
j_call: TRBJ2-5
clone_size: -
cdr3_nt: TGCGCCAGCAGCCAAGATACCGGCCAAGGGTACCAAGAGACCCAGTACTTC
cdr3_aa: CASSQDTGQGYQETQYF

cdr3_length: 15
v_call: TRBV25-1
d_call: TRBD2
j_call: TRBJ2-1
clone_size: few
cdr3_nt: TGTGCCAGCAGTGCTCCGGGGGGGGAATACAATGAGCAGTTCTTC
cdr3_aa: CASSAPGGEYNEQFF

cdr3_length: 15
v_call: TRBV3-1
d_call: -
j_call: TRBJ2-4
clone_size: few
cdr3_nt: TGTGCCAGCAGCCTCTCCGGATCGGCCAAAAACATTCAGTACTTC
cdr3_aa: CASSLSGSAKNIQYF

cdr3_length: 12
v_call: TRBV30
d_call: -
j_call: TRBJ2-2
clone_size: -
cdr3_nt: TGTGCCTGGAGTGTTGGGCCCGGGGAGCTGTTTTTT
cdr3_aa: CAWSVGPGELFF

cdr3_length: 13
v_call: TRBV18
d_call: -
j_call: TRBJ1-1
clone_size: few
cdr3_nt: TGTGCCAGCTCACCGGAAACACCCACTGAAGCTTTCTTT
cdr3_aa: CASSPETPTEAFF

cdr3_length: 14
v_call: TRBV7-9
d_call: -
j_call: TRBJ2-7
clone_size: -
cdr3_nt: TGTGCCAGCAGTCCCCCCCCAGGGGAATACGAGCAGTACTTC
cdr3_aa: CASSPPPGEYEQYF

cdr3_length: 15
v_call: TRBV7-9
d_call: -
j_call: TRBJ2-3
clone_size: -
cdr3_nt: TGTGCCAGCAGCTTGGCCGGGGGAGTAATGGATACGCAGTATTTT
cdr3_aa: CASSLAGGVMDTQYF

cdr3_length: 16
v_call: TRBV27
d_call: TRBD2
j_call: TRBJ2-3
clone_size: few
cdr3_nt: TGTGCCAGCGACCCCCCCATTAGCGGGGGGGTGGATACGCAGTATTTT
cdr3_aa: CASDPPISGGVDTQYF

cdr3_length: 13
v_call: TRBV14
d_call: -
j_call: TRBJ2-5
clone_size: -
cdr3_nt: TGTGCCAGCAGCCCGGCTAGCGAAGAGACCCAGTACTTC
cdr3_aa: CASSPASEETQYF

cdr3_length: 17
v_call: TRBV3-1
d_call: -
j_call: TRBJ1-1
clone_size: few
cdr3_nt: TGTGCCAGCAGCCAAGATCGGCAGGACATAGGGTACCCTGAAGCTTTCTTT
cdr3_aa: CASSQDRQDIGYPEAFF

cdr3_length: 13
v_call: TRBV15
d_call: -
j_call: TRBJ1-1
clone_size: -
cdr3_nt: TGTGCCACCAGCAGAGTCCCGGGGAAGGAAGCTTTCTTT
cdr3_aa: CATSRVPGKEAFF

cdr3_length: 15
v_call: TRBV7-6
d_call: TRBD2
j_call: TRBJ2-3
clone_size: many
cdr3_nt: TGTGCCAGCAGCCTGGGACTACCCAGCACAGATACGCAGTATTTT
cdr3_aa: CASSLGLPSTDTQYF

cdr3_length: 16
v_call: TRBV7-6
d_call: -
j_call: TRBJ2-3
clone_size: -
cdr3_nt: TGTGCCAGCAGCTTCCCGAAGGGCGGGGGCTGGGATACGCAGTATTTT
cdr3_aa: CASSFPKGGGWDTQYF

cdr3_length: 15
v_call: TRBV7-3
d_call: -
j_call: TRBJ1-1
clone_size: once
cdr3_nt: TGTGCCAGCAGCTTAAAGCCAGGGGCGAACACTGAAGCTTTCTTT
cdr3_aa: CASSLKPGANTEAFF

cdr3_length: 19
v_call: TRBV2
d_call: TRBD1
j_call: TRBJ1-1
clone_size: -
cdr3_nt: TGTGCCAGCAGTGGGCCCAGGGGCAGGGGGCCATTGAGGAACACTGAAGCTTTCTTT
cdr3_aa: CASSGPRGRGPLRNTEAFF

cdr3_length: 14
v_call: TRBV24-1
d_call: TRBD2
j_call: TRBJ2-7
clone_size: few
cdr3_nt: TGTGCCACCGGAGAGAGCGGGACCCCGGGGGAGCAGTACTTC
cdr3_aa: CATGESGTPGEQYF

cdr3_length: 13
v_call: TRBV7-9
d_call: -
j_call: TRBJ2-3
clone_size: many
cdr3_nt: TGTGCCAGCAGCTCGACCCCGGCAGATACGCAGTATTTT
cdr3_aa: CASSSTPADTQYF

cdr3_length: 14
v_call: TRBV10-2
d_call: TRBD1
j_call: TRBJ2-7
clone_size: few
cdr3_nt: TGCGCCAGCACCCGGGACAGGGAGTCCTACGAGCAGTACTTC
cdr3_aa: CASTRDRESYEQYF

cdr3_length: 17
v_call: TRBV7-6
d_call: TRBD2
j_call: TRBJ2-1
clone_size: -
cdr3_nt: TGTGCCAGCAGCGTCGGTCGGGAGGACCTGTCCTACAATGAGCAGTTCTTC
cdr3_aa: CASSVGREDLSYNEQFF

cdr3_length: 16
v_call: TRBV21-1
d_call: -
j_call: TRBJ2-3
clone_size: -
cdr3_nt: TGTGCCAGCAGCATACGAACCGGGGGGGAGCGAGATACGCAGTATTTT
cdr3_aa: CASSIRTGGERDTQYF

cdr3_length: 16
v_call: TRBV5-1
d_call: TRBD1
j_call: TRBJ2-2
clone_size: -
cdr3_nt: TGCGCCAGCAGCTTGTTGGGACAGGGTGAGACCGGGGAGCTGTTTTTT
cdr3_aa: CASSLLGQGETGELFF

cdr3_length: 22
v_call: TRBV5-4
d_call: -
j_call: TRBJ2-6
clone_size: few
cdr3_nt: TGTGCCAGCAGCTTGGCCGGGGCCCTCCTCTATACCCACTTCTCTGGGGCCAACGTCCTGACTTTC
cdr3_aa: CASSLAGALLYTHFSGANVLTF

cdr3_length: 19
v_call: TRBV18
d_call: -
j_call: TRBJ1-1
clone_size: few
cdr3_nt: TGTGCCAGCTCACCATACTACGCTGGGGGTGCCCCGCGGAACACTGAAGCTTTCTTT
cdr3_aa: CASSPYYAGGAPRNTEAFF

cdr3_length: 14
v_call: TRBV5-1
d_call: TRBD1
j_call: TRBJ2-3
clone_size: few
cdr3_nt: TGCGCCAGCAGCAACAGGCAGGGGGCAGATACGCAGTATTTT
cdr3_aa: CASSNRQGADTQYF

cdr3_length: 15
v_call: TRBV15
d_call: TRBD2
j_call: TRBJ2-1
clone_size: few
cdr3_nt: TGTGCCACCAGCGCAAAGGCGGGAGGGGGCAATGAGCAGTTCTTC
cdr3_aa: CATSAKAGGGNEQFF

cdr3_length: 15
v_call: TRBV27
d_call: TRBD2
j_call: TRBJ2-1
clone_size: -
cdr3_nt: TGTGCCAGCAGGACGGGGGGGCTTTCCTACAATGAGCAGTTCTTC
cdr3_aa: CASRTGGLSYNEQFF

cdr3_length: 12
v_call: TRBV7-2
d_call: -
j_call: TRBJ2-7
clone_size: -
cdr3_nt: TGTGCCAGCAGCTTACCCCGATACGAGCAGTACTTC
cdr3_aa: CASSLPRYEQYF

cdr3_length: 14
v_call: TRBV12-3/TRBV12-4
d_call: -
j_call: TRBJ2-3
clone_size: few
cdr3_nt: TGTGCCAGCAGTACGACAGGTAGCACAGATACGCAGTATTTT
cdr3_aa: CASSTTGSTDTQYF

cdr3_length: 15
v_call: TRBV9
d_call: TRBD1
j_call: TRBJ1-5
clone_size: -
cdr3_nt: TGTGCCAGCAGCACATCGGGACAGGGTTATCAGCCCCAGCATTTT
cdr3_aa: CASSTSGQGYQPQHF

cdr3_length: 13
v_call: TRBV20-1
d_call: TRBD2
j_call: TRBJ2-5
clone_size: -
cdr3_nt: TGCAGTGCCTTAGCGGGGGGGCAAGAGACCCAGTACTTC
cdr3_aa: CSALAGGQETQYF

cdr3_length: 13
v_call: TRBV7-9
d_call: -
j_call: TRBJ2-5
clone_size: -
cdr3_nt: TGTGCCAGCAGCGTAACGACTAGGGAGACCCAGTACTTC
cdr3_aa: CASSVTTRETQYF

cdr3_length: 14
v_call: TRBV9
d_call: -
j_call: TRBJ2-7
clone_size: few
cdr3_nt: TGTGCCAGCAGCGTACTTAGCGGATTGGGGGAGCAGTACTTC
cdr3_aa: CASSVLSGLGEQYF